The entry below describes one TCR beta chain. What it binds is unknown. This sample was taken from a study of identical twins. Findings of the study overall: In beta out-of-frame sequences, the excess sharing between twins was weaker. Within monozygotic twins, out-of-frame TCR alpha sharing was underestimated by the models. Partly confounded zero-insertion analyses could result from invariant MAIT and iNKT cells.

The germline V gene encodes CDR1 SEHNR and CDR2 FQNEAQ (reference sequence). J was trimmed by 7 bases and V by 5 bases; bases with no gene match: 5. This CDR3 region has 12 residues. A universal primer binding site was introduced by template switching. The final cDNA contained unique molecular identifiers. One entry per CDR3 protein results from TCRdb running MiXCR on the 5' RACE reads. The sample lists about 700,000 distinct CDR3 sequences, 8.5% to 9% seen once, with 0.8% to 1% in the top ten. This sample was also put to use in a study of yellow fever vaccine responses in identical twins.

The TCR was taken from a woman aged 18-30 years in good health. This chain links TRBV7-9 with TRBJ2-7; 7 bases agree with TRBD1. The specimen was PBMCs. CDR3: CASSPDREEQYF. CDR3 in DNA: TGTGCCAGCAGCCCCGACAGGGAAGAGCAGTACTTC.